This T cell receptor (beta chain) was captured by sequencing in a study of T cells expressing NK-cell markers. The wider study: Sorted CD3+CD56-NKG2C+, CD3+CD56+NKG2C- and CD3+CD56+NKG2C+ T cells were the source of the TCR beta repertoires. Within the sequenced cohort of eight donors, seven exhibited HCMV seropositivity and one was seronegative. Study results and limitations: The CD3+CD56-NKG2C+ fraction was also led by these clonotypes in four donors.

CDR1 and CDR2 from the germline V gene are SGHRS and YFSETQ. This CDR3 region has 15 residues. What made the TCR beta cDNA was 5'RACE template switching with UMIs. TCRdb reworked the 5' RACE reads into one entry per CDR3 protein, no DNA. The sample table sets out 500,000 to 600,000 distinct CDR3 sequences. For this clonotype: As yet, its antigen is unknown.

This sequence originates from a man aged 18 to 35 in good health. This chain connects TRBV5-1 to TRBJ2-7; TCRdb designates TRBD1, a call that cannot be tested without DNA. Sample: blood T cells: a sorted CD56 or NKG2C T cell subset, CD4+ or CD8+ T cells, or bulk PBMC T cells (not recorded which). CDR3 region: CASSFGGRVSYEQYF.